A selection of T cell receptor beta chains follows, all from one sample in a study of human T cells and chemical hapten exposure. TCRdb re-derived calls from the RACE reads in MiXCR, one entry per CDR3 protein. The table shows under 50,000 distinct CDR3 sequences, with 7.6% occurring only once. The sequenced sample was whole blood, obtained in connection with sensitization to the hapten diphenylcyclopropenone (DPC). The receptor source for this set is a woman aged 45 to 65 with alopecia areata. Some clones in this sample may be carry-over from other donors' samples. CDR3s include the opening cysteine and the closing phenylalanine or tryptophan. Each record gives: D gene, V gene, clone size, J gene, CDR3 protein, CDR3 DNA. A D gene is named only where the DNA matches it firmly. Size values are once, few and many counts, or a class for expanded clones, and some rows have none.

d_call: .
v_call: TRBV4-1
clone_size: .
j_call: TRBJ2-1
cdr3_aa: CASSQDNRAGEQFF
cdr3_nt: TGCGCCAGCAGCCAAGATAACAGAGCCGGAGAGCAGTTCTTC

d_call: TRBD1
v_call: TRBV5-4
clone_size: many
j_call: TRBJ2-3
cdr3_aa: CASSLGSGGIADTQYF
cdr3_nt: TGTGCCAGCAGCTTGGGTTCAGGGGGCATCGCAGATACGCAGTATTTT

d_call: .
v_call: TRBV4-2
clone_size: many
j_call: TRBJ2-6
cdr3_aa: CASSQGSGPLSGANVLTF
cdr3_nt: TGTGCCAGCAGCCAAGGTAGCGGACCCCTCTCTGGGGCCAACGTCCTGACTTTC

d_call: .
v_call: TRBV19
clone_size: .
j_call: TRBJ1-2
cdr3_aa: CASSIQVRSYGYTF
cdr3_nt: TGTGCCAGTAGTATCCAGGTTCGTAGCTATGGCTACACCTTC

d_call: .
v_call: TRBV7-9
clone_size: many
j_call: TRBJ2-1
cdr3_aa: CASRSGNNEQFF
cdr3_nt: TGTGCCAGCAGGTCGGGCAACAATGAGCAGTTCTTC

d_call: .
v_call: TRBV10-3
clone_size: few
j_call: TRBJ1-3
cdr3_aa: CAISEGLSSGNTIYF
cdr3_nt: TGTGCCATCAGTGAAGGTCTCAGCTCTGGAAACACCATATATTTT

d_call: .
v_call: TRBV20-1
clone_size: many
j_call: TRBJ1-4
cdr3_aa: CSASPGATNEKLFF
cdr3_nt: TGCAGTGCCTCCCCGGGGGCCACTAATGAAAAACTGTTTTTT

d_call: TRBD2
v_call: TRBV6-5
clone_size: many
j_call: TRBJ2-1
cdr3_aa: CASGGSGRAGEQFF
cdr3_nt: TGTGCCAGCGGGGGGAGCGGGAGGGCCGGTGAGCAGTTCTTC

d_call: TRBD1
v_call: TRBV24-1
clone_size: .
j_call: TRBJ2-3
cdr3_aa: CATSPRTGRTDTQYF
cdr3_nt: TGTGCCACCAGTCCCCGGACAGGGAGGACAGATACGCAGTATTTT

d_call: .
v_call: TRBV20-1
clone_size: many
j_call: TRBJ1-4
cdr3_aa: CSASITIGEKLFF
cdr3_nt: TGCAGTGCTAGTATTACGATTGGCGAAAAACTGTTTTTT

d_call: TRBD2
v_call: TRBV10-3
clone_size: few
j_call: TRBJ2-1
cdr3_aa: CAISGGTSAYNEQFF
cdr3_nt: TGTGCCATCAGTGGCGGGACTAGCGCCTACAATGAGCAGTTCTTC

d_call: TRBD1
v_call: TRBV6-1
clone_size: many
j_call: TRBJ2-7
cdr3_aa: CASRPTGGYEQYF
cdr3_nt: TGTGCCAGCAGGCCGACAGGGGGCTACGAGCAGTACTTC

d_call: .
v_call: TRBV6-5
clone_size: many
j_call: TRBJ2-5
cdr3_aa: CASSLSGRKETQYF
cdr3_nt: TGTGCCAGCAGCTTAAGTGGTAGAAAAGAGACCCAGTACTTC

d_call: TRBD1
v_call: TRBV7-6
clone_size: many
j_call: TRBJ1-5
cdr3_aa: CASSLGAGQGSRPQHF
cdr3_nt: TGTGCCAGCAGCTTAGGAGCGGGACAGGGGTCAAGGCCCCAGCATTTT

d_call: .
v_call: TRBV3-1
clone_size: many
j_call: TRBJ1-6
cdr3_aa: CASSQDHTGSPLHF
cdr3_nt: TGTGCCAGCAGCCAAGATCACACAGGGTCACCCCTCCACTTT

d_call: TRBD1
v_call: TRBV20-1
clone_size: many
j_call: TRBJ2-5
cdr3_aa: CSARDPDRGQTQYF
cdr3_nt: TGCAGTGCTAGAGATCCGGACAGGGGGCAGACCCAGTACTTC

d_call: .
v_call: TRBV11-2
clone_size: many
j_call: TRBJ1-2
cdr3_aa: CASSQHSSGLDGYTF
cdr3_nt: TGTGCCAGCAGCCAACACTCCTCAGGGCTCGATGGCTACACCTTC

d_call: .
v_call: TRBV27
clone_size: few
j_call: TRBJ1-6
cdr3_aa: CASSFKNSPLHF
cdr3_nt: TGTGCCAGCAGTTTTAAAAATTCACCCCTCCACTTT

d_call: .
v_call: TRBV2
clone_size: many
j_call: TRBJ2-3
cdr3_aa: CASSRFDDTQYF
cdr3_nt: TGTGCCAGCAGTCGATTCGACGATACGCAGTATTTT

d_call: TRBD1
v_call: TRBV18
clone_size: few
j_call: TRBJ1-1
cdr3_aa: CASSPRQGLGAFF
cdr3_nt: TGTGCCAGCTCACCACGACAGGGGTTAGGAGCTTTCTTT

d_call: .
v_call: TRBV19
clone_size: few
j_call: TRBJ2-1
cdr3_aa: CASSMFRGGNEQFF
cdr3_nt: TGTGCCAGTAGTATGTTTAGGGGGGGAAATGAGCAGTTCTTC

d_call: .
v_call: TRBV7-2
clone_size: many
j_call: TRBJ2-2
cdr3_aa: CASKVVGRNTGELFF
cdr3_nt: TGTGCCAGCAAAGTTGTAGGCAGGAACACCGGGGAGCTGTTTTTT

d_call: .
v_call: TRBV20-1
clone_size: many
j_call: TRBJ2-7
cdr3_aa: CSARGVHRAYEQYF
cdr3_nt: TGCAGTGCTAGAGGGGTTCACAGGGCCTACGAGCAGTACTTC

d_call: TRBD1
v_call: TRBV5-1
clone_size: many
j_call: TRBJ1-5
cdr3_aa: CASSLVPGQGGHF
cdr3_nt: TGCGCCAGCAGCTTGGTACCGGGACAGGGAGGGCATTTT

d_call: TRBD2
v_call: TRBV11-1
clone_size: many
j_call: TRBJ2-7
cdr3_aa: CASSLLAGGEQYF
cdr3_nt: TGTGCCAGCAGCTTACTAGCGGGAGGCGAGCAGTACTTC

d_call: TRBD1
v_call: TRBV6-4
clone_size: many
j_call: TRBJ1-4
cdr3_aa: CASPTGTGVSTNEKLFF
cdr3_nt: TGTGCCAGTCCAACCGGGACAGGGGTCTCAACTAATGAAAAACTGTTTTTT

d_call: .
v_call: TRBV12-3/TRBV12-4
clone_size: many
j_call: TRBJ2-7
cdr3_aa: CASSSTTGPTYEQYF
cdr3_nt: TGTGCCAGCAGTTCTACGACAGGACCAACCTACGAGCAGTACTTC

d_call: .
v_call: TRBV6-2/TRBV6-3
clone_size: many
j_call: TRBJ2-1
cdr3_aa: CASTDVARNEQFF
cdr3_nt: TGTGCCAGCACCGACGTAGCCCGAAATGAGCAGTTCTTC

d_call: TRBD1
v_call: TRBV30
clone_size: .
j_call: TRBJ1-4
cdr3_aa: CAWSPDRGNEKLFF
cdr3_nt: TGTGCCTGGAGTCCGGACAGGGGTAATGAAAAACTGTTTTTT

d_call: .
v_call: TRBV29-1
clone_size: .
j_call: TRBJ2-3
cdr3_aa: CSVGMRDTQYF
cdr3_nt: TGCAGCGTCGGGATGAGAGATACGCAGTATTTT

d_call: TRBD1
v_call: TRBV3-1
clone_size: many
j_call: TRBJ1-6
cdr3_aa: CASSQGTGGGNSPLHF
cdr3_nt: TGTGCCAGCAGCCAAGGGACAGGGGGCGGGAATTCACCCCTCCACTTT

d_call: TRBD1
v_call: TRBV7-2
clone_size: few
j_call: TRBJ2-5
cdr3_aa: CASSFQPGQQETQYF
cdr3_nt: TGTGCCAGCAGCTTTCAGCCGGGACAGCAAGAGACCCAGTACTTC

d_call: .
v_call: TRBV3-1
clone_size: many
j_call: TRBJ1-2
cdr3_aa: CASSQDSNYGYTF
cdr3_nt: TGTGCCAGCAGCCAGGACAGTAACTATGGCTACACCTTC

d_call: .
v_call: TRBV4-3
clone_size: many
j_call: TRBJ1-1
cdr3_aa: CASSPSPGGTEAFF
cdr3_nt: TGCGCCAGCAGCCCCTCTCCGGGGGGGACTGAAGCTTTCTTT

d_call: TRBD2
v_call: TRBV11-2
clone_size: once
j_call: TRBJ2-1
cdr3_aa: CASTLTSGTYNEQFF
cdr3_nt: TGTGCCAGCACACTCACTAGCGGTACCTACAATGAGCAGTTCTTC

d_call: .
v_call: TRBV7-2
clone_size: many
j_call: TRBJ2-5
cdr3_aa: CASSFYVQETQYF
cdr3_nt: TGTGCCAGCAGCTTCTACGTCCAAGAGACCCAGTACTTC

d_call: TRBD2
v_call: TRBV5-1
clone_size: many
j_call: TRBJ2-3
cdr3_aa: CASSFGIAGADTQYF
cdr3_nt: TGCGCCAGCAGCTTTGGGATAGCGGGAGCAGATACGCAGTATTTT

d_call: .
v_call: TRBV19
clone_size: many
j_call: TRBJ2-5
cdr3_aa: CASSRQGETQYF
cdr3_nt: TGTGCCAGTAGTAGGCAGGGAGAGACCCAGTACTTC